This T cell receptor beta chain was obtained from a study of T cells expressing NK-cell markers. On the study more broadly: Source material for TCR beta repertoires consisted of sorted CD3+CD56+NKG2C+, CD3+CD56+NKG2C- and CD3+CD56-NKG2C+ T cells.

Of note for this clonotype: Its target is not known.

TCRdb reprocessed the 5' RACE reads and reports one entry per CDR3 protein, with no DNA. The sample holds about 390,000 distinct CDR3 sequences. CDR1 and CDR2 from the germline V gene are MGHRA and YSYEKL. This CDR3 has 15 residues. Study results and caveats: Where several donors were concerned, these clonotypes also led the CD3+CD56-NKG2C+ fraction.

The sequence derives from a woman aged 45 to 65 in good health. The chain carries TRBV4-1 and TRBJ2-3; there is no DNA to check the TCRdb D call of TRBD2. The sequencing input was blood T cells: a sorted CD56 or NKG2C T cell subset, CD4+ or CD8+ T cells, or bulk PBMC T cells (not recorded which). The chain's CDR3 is CASSQVGLAADTQYF.